Described below is a single TCR beta chain sequence and its context. The data were obtained in a study of cytomegalovirus exposure and HLA in healthy donors. Study at large: The platform used for the approximately 130 validation repertoires matched that of the roughly 670 first-cohort repertoires, a later analysis reported.

CDR3 length equals 16 residues. Germline V gene sequence: CDR1 SGHRS, CDR2 YFSETQ. V was clipped by 0 bases and J by 4 bases; unmatched bases: 7. TCRdb's copy holds only in-frame clones and misses some; the assay was immunoSEQ multiplex PCR. Among 150,000 to 160,000 clones listed, around 83% were seen once. Input material: PBMCs. The receptor's source is a human donor in good health. The chain couples TRBV5-1 to TRBJ2-5; TRBD1 matches at 9 bases. The CDR3 here is CASSLEGQGVGETQYF. CDR3 DNA sequence: TGCGCCAGCAGCTTGGAGGGACAGGGTGTAGGAGAGACCCAGTACTTC.